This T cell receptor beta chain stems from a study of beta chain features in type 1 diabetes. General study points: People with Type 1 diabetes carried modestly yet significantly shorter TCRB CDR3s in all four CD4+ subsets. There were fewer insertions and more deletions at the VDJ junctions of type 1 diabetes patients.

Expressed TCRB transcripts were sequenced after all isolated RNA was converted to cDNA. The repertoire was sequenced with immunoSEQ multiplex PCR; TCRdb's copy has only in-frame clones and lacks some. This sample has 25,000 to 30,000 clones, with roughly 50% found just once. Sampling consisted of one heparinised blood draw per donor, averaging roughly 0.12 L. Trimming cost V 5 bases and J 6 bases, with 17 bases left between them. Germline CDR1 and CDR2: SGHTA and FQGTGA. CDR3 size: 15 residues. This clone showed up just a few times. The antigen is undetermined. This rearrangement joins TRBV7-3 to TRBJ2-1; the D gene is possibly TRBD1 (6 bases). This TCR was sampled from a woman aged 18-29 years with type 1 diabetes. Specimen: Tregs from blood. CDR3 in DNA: TGTGCCAGCAGCCCCCTAGCAGGGGACGGCAATGAGCAGTTCTTC. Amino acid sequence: CASSPLAGDGNEQFF.